The clone carrying this TCR beta chain appeared many times. Antigen: not known. TCRdb reprocessed the RACE reads via MiXCR and lists one record per CDR3 protein. In the table there are some 38,000 distinct CDR3 sequences, 9% to 9.5% of which are singletons. Stated time point: patch test 3, about 24 weeks after DPC sensitization. Indicated treatment: therapeutic diphenylcyclopropenone sensitization with weekly scalp DPC. Total RNA extraction was carried out from unfractionated whole blood. Patch tests were applied only after blood draws. This sample was taken from a study of human T cells and chemical hapten exposure. Study outcomes and limitations: Each of the donors had alopecia, so their immune responses may not resemble those of healthy people. Compared to controls, expanded TCRs made significantly more large clusters of similar CDR3s.

Germline lookup yields CDR1 SGHRS and CDR2 YFSETQ. The CDR3 sequence is 15 residues long. The V end was cut by 0 bases, the J end by 0 bases, with 6 bases between. Source: whole blood, taken in connection with sensitization to the hapten diphenylcyclopropenone (DPC). The rearrangement uses TRBV5-1 and TRBJ1-4; D possibly corresponds to TRBD1 (6 bases). The receptor's source is a man aged 50 to 60 with alopecia areata. Some clones in this sample may be carry-over from other donors' samples. In nucleotides, the CDR3 is TGCGCCAGCAGCTTGGGGACAGCAACTAATGAAAAACTGTTTTTT. Translated, it gives CASSLGTATNEKLFF. The full variable domain, in which reference TRBV5-1 and TRBJ1-4 provide the parts outside the CDR3, is KAGVTQTPRYLIKTRGQQVTLSCSPISGHRSVSWYQQTPGQGLQFLFEYFSETQRNKGNFPGRFSGRQFSNSRSEMNVSTLELGDSALYLCASSLGTATNEKLFFGSGTQLSVL.